A single sample is the source of the 21 T cell receptor beta chains below, sequenced in a study of blood T cells in healthy people across ages. A second PCR of about 6 to 11 cycles used a sample-barcoded 5' primer and a J-beta primer mix. Using its own MiXCR run on the 5' RACE reads, TCRdb lists one record per CDR3 protein. The repertoire holds over 1,200,000 distinct CDR3 sequences, with 45% to 70% as singletons. The sample was blood. The receptors derive from a man aged 18 to 29 in good health.

The chain has TRBV20-1 and TRBJ2-5; D gene uncertain. The assigned J gene may be wrong: the sequence end matches TRBJ2-7 better. This CDR3 is built from 15 residues. Germline CDR1 is DFQATT and CDR2 is SNEGSKA (reference sequence). This CDR3 is CSARATFRPTYEQYF. The CDR3 coding sequence is TGCAGTGCTAGAGCTACCTTCCGGCCTACCTACGAGCAGTACTTC.

This rearrangement joins TRBV20-1 to TRBJ1-2; TRBD1 agrees at 10 bases. Germline V gene lookup returns CDR1 DFQATT and CDR2 SNEGSKA (reference sequence). With V trimmed by 6 bases and J by 3 bases, 7 bases remained unmatched. The CDR3 spans 14 residues. The CDR3 bases are TGCAGTGCCGACGCGGGACAGGGGTACTATGGCTACACCTTC. Translating it yields CSADAGQGYYGYTF.

The chain has TRBV4-1 and TRBJ2-5; TRBD2 agrees at 9 bases. Germline V CDR1 and CDR2: MGHRA, YSYEKL. The CDR3 loop spans 16 amino acids. The ends lost 3 bases at V and 2 bases at J; junction bases unmatched: 7. The CDR3 coding sequence is TGCGCCAGCAGCCAGGACGGACTAGCGCCGCAAGAGACCCAGTACTTC. Its translation is CASSQDGLAPQETQYF.

This chain joins TRBV4-2 and TRBJ1-4; D possibly corresponds to TRBD1 (5 bases). This CDR3 has 14 amino acids. Germline V gene lookup returns CDR1 LGHNA and CDR2 YNFKEQ. Trimming stripped 8 bases from V and 5 bases from J, with 15 bases between. The chain's CDR3 is CASGGGSRNEKLFF. In nucleotides, the CDR3 is TGTGCCAGCGGCGGGGGTTCGAGGAATGAAAAACTGTTTTTT.

This chain joins TRBV20-1 and TRBJ2-1; 8 bases match TRBD1. Germline trimming cut 1 base from V and 3 bases from J; bases unmatched to any gene: 11. The CDR3 runs to 17 residues. The germline V gene encodes CDR1 DFQATT and CDR2 SNEGSKA (reference sequence). The CDR3 spells CSARGLLTGEDYNEQFF. The CDR3 nucleotides are TGCAGTGCTAGAGGTCTCCTGACAGGGGAGGACTACAATGAGCAGTTCTTC.

As to this clonotype: Its ends do not fully match the called genes, so a read error is possible. The rearrangement links TRBV7-9 to TRBJ2-1; 7 positions match TRBD2. The DNA end is a closer match to TRBJ2-7, so the J assignment may be wrong. The length of the CDR3 is 16 residues. CDR1 and CDR2 from the germline V gene are SEHNR and FQNEAQ (reference sequence). CDR3 region: CACSWTRGFAYNEQYF. The CDR3 nucleotides read TGTGCCTGCAGCTGGACTAGAGGTTTTGCCTACAATGAGCAGTACTTC.

The rearrangement joins TRBV7-6 to TRBJ1-4, with a tentative D call TRBD1 (5 bases). Trimming pared 5 bases from V and 6 bases from J, leaving 13 bases between. Germline loops: CDR1 SGHVS, CDR2 FNYEAQ. This CDR3 contains 14 residues. The CDR3: CASSADTADEKLFF. CDR3 coding DNA: TGTGCCAGCAGCGCGGACACTGCCGATGAAAAACTGTTTTTT.

The chain is built from TRBV20-1 and TRBJ2-7; either TRBD1 or TRBD2 may fit D (5 bases each). The germline CDR1 and CDR2 sequences are DFQATT and SNEGSKA (reference sequence). Trimming pared 6 bases from V and 3 bases from J, leaving 18 bases between. The CDR3 is 14 amino acids. DNA for the CDR3: TGCAGTGCGAGTGACGGGGCAATAATCTACGAGCAGTACTTC. Amino acid sequence: CSASDGAIIYEQYF.

The chain carries TRBV5-1 and TRBJ2-1, with D maybe TRBD2 (7 bases). Germline CDR1 is SGHRS and CDR2 is YFSETQ. The CDR3 loop spans 14 amino acids. Trimming shortened V by 4 bases and J by 5 bases, and 13 bases separated the two germline ends. As DNA, the CDR3 is TGCGCCAGCAGCCTGAGGGGGGGCCACAATGAGCAGTTCTTC. It yields the protein CASSLRGGHNEQFF.

This clonotype was detected only a few times. The J gene is TRBJ1-1, the V gene TRBV29-1; D is unclear. V dropped 4 bases and J dropped 1 base, with 7 bases sitting between them. Germline CDR1 reads SQVTM; CDR2 reads ANQGSEA. CDR3 size: 12 residues. Here the CDR3 reads CSVVAANTEAFF. CDR3 DNA sequence: TGCAGCGTTGTGGCGGCGAACACTGAAGCTTTCTTT.

This chain connects TRBV7-2 to TRBJ2-5; 8 nucleotides align to TRBD1. Germline V lookup: CDR1 SGHTA, CDR2 FQGNSA. This CDR3 has 17 residues. Losses at the gene ends were 2 bases for V and 4 bases for J; bases not matched to a gene: 12. The CDR3 here is CASSLKPGQGPRETQYF. The CDR3 DNA sequence: TGTGCCAGCAGCTTAAAACCTGGACAGGGACCCCGAGAGACCCAGTACTTC.

The chain employs TRBV5-4 and TRBJ1-2, with 7 bases that match TRBD1. Germline-derived CDR1 and CDR2 are SGHNT and YYREEE (reference sequence). After removal of 4 bases from V and 0 bases from J, the junction contained 15 bases not matched to a gene. CDR3 length equals 18 residues. The CDR3 protein is CASSALSGTDLANYGYTF. The CDR3 nucleotides are TGTGCCAGCAGCGCCCTTTCCGGGACAGACCTAGCTAACTATGGCTACACCTTC.

The V call is TRBV12-3 or TRBV12-4, the J call TRBJ1-2; D gene unclear. Trimming left V 5 bases short and J 2 bases short, with 9 bases between. The CDR3 consists of 13 residues. The CDR3 DNA sequence: TGTGCCAGCAGTGGGAGAACCAACTATGGCTACACCTTC. It yields the protein CASSGRTNYGYTF.

The rearrangement joins TRBV12-5 to TRBJ1-2; 9 bases align to TRBD1. Germline V CDR1 and CDR2: LGHNT, FRNRAP. The ends lost 2 bases at V and 5 bases at J; junction bases unmatched: 6. This CDR3 is 15 amino acids long. This CDR3 is CASGLRQGVDYGYTF. The CDR3 DNA reads TGTGCTAGTGGTTTGAGACAGGGGGTCGATTATGGCTACACCTTC.

The chain joins TRBV15 to TRBJ2-1; the D call may be TRBD1 or TRBD2 (5 bases each). The V gene lost 5 bases and the J gene lost 6 bases, with 14 bases spanning the gap. The CDR3 has 14 amino acids. The V gene's germline CDR1 is LNHNV and CDR2 YYDKDF (reference sequence). CDR3 nucleotide sequence: TGTGCCACCAGCGGCCGGGACGGAACCAATGAGCAGTTCTTC. It is translated as CATSGRDGTNEQFF.

This clonotype has more than one count but fewer than ten. CDR3 loop: CSAILAGGPDTQYF. In DNA form, the CDR3 reads TGCAGTGCTATCCTAGCGGGAGGACCAGATACGCAGTATTTT. V is TRBV20-1 and J is TRBJ2-3, with TRBD2 identical over 11 bases. The CDR3 covers 14 residues. The junction had 4 bases not matched to a gene; V was cut back by 4 bases and J by 4 bases. Per the germline V gene, CDR1 is DFQATT and CDR2 is SNEGSKA (reference sequence).

This clonotype was detected only a few times. The chain is built from TRBV7-2 and TRBJ2-7; D uncertain. The CDR3 totals 15 residues. Germline V lookup: CDR1 SGHTA, CDR2 FQGNSA. Trimming took 1 base from V and 2 from J, leaving 12 bases between them. CDR3 region: CASSLGGLMTYEQYF. CDR3 bases: TGTGCCAGCAGCTTAGGAGGATTAATGACCTACGAGCAGTACTTC.

The chain carries TRBV5-1 and TRBJ2-5; TRBD2 is a possible D gene (5 bases). Trimming stripped 0 bases from V and 5 bases from J, with 17 bases between. This CDR3 has 16 residues. Germline CDR1 and CDR2: SGHRS and YFSETQ. CDR3 DNA sequence: TGCGCCAGCAGCTTGGCCGGGATCAGTCAAAGGGAGACCCAGTACTTC. It is translated as CASSLAGISQRETQYF.

V gene TRBV7-9 combines with J gene TRBJ2-7; no clear D. CDR3 length: 14 amino acids. V lost 5 bases and J lost 6, with 17 bases in between. Germline V CDR1 and CDR2: SEHNR, FQNEAQ (reference sequence). DNA for the CDR3: TGTGCCAGCAGCGAAAACCCACGGGCAGCCGAGCAGTACTTC. The encoded protein is CASSENPRAAEQYF.

This chain connects TRBV20-1 to TRBJ2-2, with D uncertain. Germline assignment: CDR1 DFQATT and CDR2 SNEGSKA (reference sequence). Trimming pared 3 bases from V and 1 base from J, leaving 9 bases between. The CDR3 totals 14 residues. CDR3 region: CSASERRNTGELFF. The CDR3 DNA is TGCAGTGCTAGTGAGCGCAGGAACACCGGGGAGCTGTTTTTT.

This sequence joins TRBV28 and TRBJ2-1, with TRBD2 identical over 9 bases. The junction had 5 bases not matched to a gene; V was cut back by 6 bases and J by 5 bases. Germline assignment: CDR1 MDHEN and CDR2 SYDVKM. The CDR3 is 14 amino acids. The CDR3 DNA follows: TGTGCCAGCAGAAAGCGGGGGGTACACAATGAGCAGTTCTTC. Protein: CASRKRGVHNEQFF.